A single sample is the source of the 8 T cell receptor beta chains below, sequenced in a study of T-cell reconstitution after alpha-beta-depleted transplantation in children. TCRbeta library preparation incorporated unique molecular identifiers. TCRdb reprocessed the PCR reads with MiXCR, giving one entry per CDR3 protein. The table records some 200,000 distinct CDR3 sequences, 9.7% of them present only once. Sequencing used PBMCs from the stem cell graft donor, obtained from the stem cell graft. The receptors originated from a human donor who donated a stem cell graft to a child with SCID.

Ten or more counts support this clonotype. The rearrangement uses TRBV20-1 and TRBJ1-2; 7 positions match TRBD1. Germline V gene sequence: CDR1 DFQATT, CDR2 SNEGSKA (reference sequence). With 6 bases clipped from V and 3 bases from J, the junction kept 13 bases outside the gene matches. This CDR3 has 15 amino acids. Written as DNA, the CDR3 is TGCAGTGCCAGCGAGGCGGGGACAGCCCACTATGGCTACACCTTC. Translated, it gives CSASEAGTAHYGYTF.

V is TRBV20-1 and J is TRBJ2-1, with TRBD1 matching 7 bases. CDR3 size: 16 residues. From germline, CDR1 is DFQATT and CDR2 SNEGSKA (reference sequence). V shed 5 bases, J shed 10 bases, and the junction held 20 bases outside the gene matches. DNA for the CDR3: TGCAGTGCTCCCGACAGGGCTATTACCTACGACGGGGAGCAGTTCTTC. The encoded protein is CSAPDRAITYDGEQFF.

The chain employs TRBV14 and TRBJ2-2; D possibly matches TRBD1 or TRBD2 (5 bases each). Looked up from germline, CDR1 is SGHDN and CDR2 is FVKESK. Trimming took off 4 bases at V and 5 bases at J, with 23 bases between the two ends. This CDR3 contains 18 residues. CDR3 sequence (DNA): TGTGCCAGCAGCCTCCCTCTAGCTCTGGGACCTCGAACCGGGGAGCTGTTTTTT. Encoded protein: CASSLPLALGPRTGELFF.

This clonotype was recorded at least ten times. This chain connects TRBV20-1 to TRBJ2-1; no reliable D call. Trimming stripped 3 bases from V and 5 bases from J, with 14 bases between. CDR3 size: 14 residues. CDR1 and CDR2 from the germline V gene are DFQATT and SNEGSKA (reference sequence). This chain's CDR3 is CSASRQRPDNEQFF. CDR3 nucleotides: TGCAGTGCTAGTCGGCAGCGTCCGGACAATGAGCAGTTCTTC.

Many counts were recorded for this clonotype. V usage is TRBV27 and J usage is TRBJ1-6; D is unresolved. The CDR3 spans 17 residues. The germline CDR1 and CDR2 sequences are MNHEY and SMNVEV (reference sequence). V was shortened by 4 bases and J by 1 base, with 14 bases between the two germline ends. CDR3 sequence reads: CASSWAQTSSYNSPLHF. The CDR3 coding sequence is TGTGCCAGCAGTTGGGCCCAAACGAGTTCCTATAATTCACCCCTCCACTTT.

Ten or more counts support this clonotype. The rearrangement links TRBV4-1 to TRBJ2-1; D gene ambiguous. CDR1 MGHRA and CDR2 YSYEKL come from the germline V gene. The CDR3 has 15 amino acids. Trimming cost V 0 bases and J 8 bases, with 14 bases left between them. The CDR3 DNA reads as TGCGCCAGCAGCCAAGATAGAGGAATGGACGATGAGCAGTTCTTC. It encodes CASSQDRGMDDEQFF.

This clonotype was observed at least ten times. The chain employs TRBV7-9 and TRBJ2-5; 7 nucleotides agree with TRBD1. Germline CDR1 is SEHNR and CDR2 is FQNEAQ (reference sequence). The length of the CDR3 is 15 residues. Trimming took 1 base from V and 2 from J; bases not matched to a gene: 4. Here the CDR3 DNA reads TGTGCCAGCAGCTTAGGACAGGGTGGGCAAGAGACCCAGTACTTC. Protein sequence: CASSLGQGGQETQYF.

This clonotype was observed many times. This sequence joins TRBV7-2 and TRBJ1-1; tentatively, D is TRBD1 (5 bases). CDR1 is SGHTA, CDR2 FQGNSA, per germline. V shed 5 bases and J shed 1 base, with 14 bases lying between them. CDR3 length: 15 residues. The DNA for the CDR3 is TGTGCCAGCAGCATGCCTCAGGGAGGGAACACTGAAGCTTTCTTT. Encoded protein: CASSMPQGGNTEAFF. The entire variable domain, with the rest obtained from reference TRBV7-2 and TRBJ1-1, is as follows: GAGVSQSPSNKVTEKGKDVELRCDPISGHTALYWYRQSLGQGLEFLIYFQGNSAPDKSGLPSDRFSAERTGGSVSTLTIQRTQQEDSAVYLCASSMPQGGNTEAFFGQGTRLTVV.